Shown below are 8 T cell receptor beta chains from a single sample sequenced in a study of cytomegalovirus exposure and HLA in healthy donors. Clones were read by immunoSEQ multiplex PCR, and TCRdb kept only the in-frame ones, dropping some. The sample consists of about 100,000 clones, approximately 94% of them appearing once. The sequenced sample consisted of PBMCs. The receptors were sampled from a young woman in good health and CMV-seronegative.

The V call is TRBV6-1, the J call TRBJ2-5; TRBD1 matches at 7 bases. The J segment lost 1 base and the V segment lost 1 base, leaving 9 bases of the junction unmatched. CDR1 MNHNS and CDR2 SASEGT come from the germline V gene. The CDR3 runs to 17 residues. The CDR3 spells CASSEGWDSMLQETQYF. In nucleotides, the CDR3 is TGTGCCAGCAGTGAAGGGTGGGACAGTATGCTCCAAGAGACCCAGTACTTC.

The table lists this clone with a count of one. The chain links TRBV7-5 to TRBJ2-3; the table's D call, TRBD2, has no DNA check behind it. TRBV7-5 is a recognized pseudogene. The CDR3 is 18 amino acids. CDR3 nucleotides: TGTGCCAGAAGCTTTCTTGGTGAAGCGGGGAAAAGCACAGATACGCAGTATTTT. Encoded protein: CARSFLGEAGKSTDTQYF.

The V call is TRBV29-1, the J call TRBJ1-1, with 7 nucleotides matching TRBD1. This CDR3 has 14 amino acids. The V segment lost 6 bases and the J segment 0 bases; nucleotides outside the gene matches: 7. The germline CDR1 and CDR2 sequences are SQVTM and ANQGSEA. The CDR3 DNA sequence: TGCAGCGTACGGGACAGCTGGTTGAACACTGAAGCTTTCTTT. Encoded protein: CSVRDSWLNTEAFF. The variable domain in full, completed from reference TRBV29-1 and TRBJ1-1, reads SAVISQKPSRDICQRGTSLTIQCQVDSQVTMMFWYRQQPGQSLTLIATANQGSEATYESGFVIDKFPISRPNLTFSTLTVSNMSPEDSSIYLCSVRDSWLNTEAFFGQGTRLTVV.

The J gene is TRBJ1-4, the V gene TRBV29-1; tentatively, D is TRBD1 (5 bases). This CDR3 has 11 residues. The V and J ends lost 4 bases and 8 bases respectively, with 8 bases between them. Germline loops: CDR1 SQVTM, CDR2 ANQGSEA. DNA of the CDR3: TGCAGCGTTGTCAGGGCCGAAAAACTGTTTTTT. As protein: CSVVRAEKLFF. The full variable domain, rest sourced from reference TRBV29-1 and TRBJ1-4, is SAVISQKPSRDICQRGTSLTIQCQVDSQVTMMFWYRQQPGQSLTLIATANQGSEATYESGFVIDKFPISRPNLTFSTLTVSNMSPEDSSIYLCSVVRAEKLFFGSGTQLSVL.

V usage is TRBV2 and J usage is TRBJ2-7; 8 bases match TRBD1. The CDR3 has 14 amino acids. Germline assignment: CDR1 SNHLY and CDR2 FYNNEI. V shed 3 bases and J 2 bases; nucleotides not matched to a gene: 3. The CDR3 bases are TGTGCCAGCAGTGAGGGGACAGGACCCTACGAGCAGTACTTC. As protein: CASSEGTGPYEQYF.

The gene calls are TRBV5-6 and TRBJ1-2; 7 bases line up with TRBD1. The CDR3 is 16 amino acids. CDR1 and CDR2 from the germline V gene are SGHDT and YYEEEE. Losses at the gene ends were 4 bases for V and 3 bases for J; bases not matched to a gene: 12. CDR3 protein: CASSVEMGQNYYGYTF. The CDR3 bases are TGTGCCAGCAGCGTCGAGATGGGACAGAATTACTATGGCTACACCTTC.

Concerning this clone: One end of the junction varies from germline; a read error may be responsible. This chain connects TRBV11-2 to TRBJ2-3; 12 nucleotides match TRBD2. This CDR3 has 12 amino acids. The germline CDR1 and CDR2 sequences are SGHAT and FQNNGV. The CDR3 region is CASSSGLAGANF. The CDR3 DNA follows: TGTGCCAGCAGCTCGGGACTAGCGGGCGCTAATTTT. The whole variable domain, filled in from reference TRBV11-2 and TRBJ2-3, reads EAGVAQSPRYKIIEKRQSVAFWCNPISGHATLYWYQQILGQGPKLLIQFQNNGVVDDSQLPKDRFSAERLKGVDSTLKIQPAKLEDSAVYLCASSSGLAGANFGPGTRLTVL.

The V and J genes are TRBV4-3 and TRBJ2-6; the D gene is possibly TRBD1 (5 bases). In germline, CDR1 is LGHNA, CDR2 YSLEER. The CDR3 has 19 residues. V lost 2 bases, J lost 3 bases, and 20 bases lay in between. CDR3 in amino acids: CASSQFTGNFSIGANVLTF. DNA for the CDR3: TGCGCCAGCAGCCAATTTACAGGAAACTTTTCTATTGGGGCCAACGTCCTGACTTTC.